This TCR beta chain was identified during a study of blood T cell repertoires in COVID-19. Germline loops: CDR1 LNHDA, CDR2 SQIVND (reference sequence). V gave up 4 bases and J gave up 0 bases; unmatched junction bases: 9. The CDR3 consists of 19 residues. The repertoire was sequenced with immunoSEQ multiplex PCR; TCRdb's copy has only in-frame clones and lacks some. Among about 250,000 clones, 88% were seen once, and the ten largest hold about 3%. In this sample, this clone turned up a few times. This rearrangement joins TRBV19 to TRBJ2-6; 10 nucleotides line up with TRBD2. This clonotype was sampled from a woman between 45 and 60 years old who had recovered from COVID-19. Material for sequencing was PBMCs or T cells enriched from blood (not recorded which). CDR3 amino acids: CASSTHTSGVSSGANVLTF. The CDR3 DNA reads TGTGCCAGTAGTACCCATACTAGCGGGGTTAGCTCTGGGGCCAACGTCCTGACTTTC.